This T cell receptor beta chain was recorded in a study of T cells in Graves' hyperthyroidism and ophthalmopathy. Diagnosing involved the use of clinical symptoms, serum thyroxine and TRAb, thyroid ultrasound and orbital computed tomography. Amplified regions were TCR beta CDR3 sequences from RNA transcripts. TCR CDR3 underwent first-round RT-PCR with the HTBI primer set. MiXCR was run by TCRdb on the multiplex PCR reads, yielding one entry per CDR3 protein. Among roughly 500,000 distinct CDR3 sequences listed, roughly 46% were seen once. In germline, CDR1 is DFQATT, CDR2 SNEGSKA (reference sequence). Trimming left V 2 bases short and J 0 bases short, with 13 bases between. The CDR3 sequence is 15 residues long.

The clonotype comes from an adult woman with Graves' disease, either hyperthyroidism or ophthalmopathy (not recorded which). Sequencing was carried out using peripheral blood or thyroid tissue (not recorded which). This chain connects TRBV20-1 to TRBJ1-1, with no clear D. The CDR3 coding sequence is TGCAGTGCTAGACGGGTTGCGGGATTGAACACTGAAGCTTTCTTT. Protein product: CSARRVAGLNTEAFF.